A selection of T cell receptor beta chains follows, all from one sample in a study of identical twins. One entry per CDR3 protein results from TCRdb running MiXCR on the 5' RACE reads. Of 550,000 to 800,000 distinct CDR3 sequences in the sample, about 7.6% were seen once. The sample also formed part of further work on yellow fever vaccine responses in identical twins.

Material: PBMCs. The receptors here all came from a woman under 30 in good health. The conserved cysteine and the conserved F or W are not part of the CDR3 here. A D gene is named only where the DNA matches it firmly. Not every row has a clone size; where given, it reads once, few, many or a size class.

abundance: many; d_gene: .; v_gene: TRBV10-3; j_gene: TRBJ2-3; CDR3aa: AGSYQGSDFPTITDTQY
abundance: few; d_gene: TRBD1; v_gene: TRBV7-9; j_gene: TRBJ1-1; CDR3aa: ASSLYRTTGRNTEAF
abundance: many; d_gene: TRBD1; v_gene: TRBV6-1; j_gene: TRBJ1-5; CDR3aa: ASSEPTGVGQPQH
abundance: .; d_gene: .; v_gene: TRBV10-3; j_gene: TRBJ2-1; CDR3aa: AISESIYNEQF
abundance: few; d_gene: TRBD2; v_gene: TRBV5-1; j_gene: TRBJ2-1; CDR3aa: ASSPGTSAHNEQF
abundance: .; d_gene: TRBD2; v_gene: TRBV24-1; j_gene: TRBJ2-1; CDR3aa: ATSPPGGSNEQF
abundance: many; d_gene: TRBD1; v_gene: TRBV20-1; j_gene: TRBJ1-4; CDR3aa: SAKQGPLREKLF
abundance: .; d_gene: TRBD1; v_gene: TRBV7-9; j_gene: TRBJ2-1; CDR3aa: ASSSENRGPGNEQF
abundance: .; d_gene: .; v_gene: TRBV4-1; j_gene: TRBJ1-2; CDR3aa: ASSQDLNGYT
abundance: .; d_gene: TRBD2; v_gene: TRBV20-1; j_gene: TRBJ2-7; CDR3aa: SARDNSGSTYEQY
abundance: many; d_gene: .; v_gene: TRBV10-3; j_gene: TRBJ1-5; CDR3aa: ATGGGNQPQH
abundance: few; d_gene: .; v_gene: TRBV20-1; j_gene: TRBJ2-3; CDR3aa: SIESLTDTQY
abundance: few; d_gene: .; v_gene: TRBV19; j_gene: TRBJ1-1; CDR3aa: ASSIGGLNTEAF
abundance: few; d_gene: TRBD2; v_gene: TRBV20-1; j_gene: TRBJ2-2; CDR3aa: SASLLAGGPYGELF
abundance: .; d_gene: TRBD2; v_gene: TRBV29-1; j_gene: TRBJ2-1; CDR3aa: SGGLAGIHGEQF
abundance: many; d_gene: TRBD1; v_gene: TRBV20-1; j_gene: TRBJ2-4; CDR3aa: SASRTGYTGDIQY
abundance: many; d_gene: .; v_gene: TRBV5-1; j_gene: TRBJ2-4; CDR3aa: ASRDFSGVDIQY
abundance: many; d_gene: .; v_gene: TRBV10-2; j_gene: TRBJ1-4; CDR3aa: ASSLRAENEKLF
abundance: few; d_gene: TRBD2; v_gene: TRBV20-1; j_gene: TRBJ2-1; CDR3aa: SASGRKVNEQF
abundance: few; d_gene: TRBD2; v_gene: TRBV7-8; j_gene: TRBJ2-1; CDR3aa: ASSLLAVLGYEQF
abundance: many; d_gene: .; v_gene: TRBV7-2; j_gene: TRBJ1-1; CDR3aa: ASSLAAGFNTEAF
abundance: .; d_gene: .; v_gene: TRBV3-1; j_gene: TRBJ1-1; CDR3aa: ASSQVDRLNTEAF
abundance: .; d_gene: .; v_gene: TRBV5-1; j_gene: TRBJ2-2; CDR3aa: ASSLGWDTSNTGELF
abundance: few; d_gene: TRBD2; v_gene: TRBV5-1; j_gene: TRBJ2-7; CDR3aa: ASSWTSGIGSYEQY
abundance: .; d_gene: .; v_gene: TRBV28; j_gene: TRBJ1-5; CDR3aa: ASSQGPQH
abundance: .; d_gene: .; v_gene: TRBV7-2; j_gene: TRBJ2-2; CDR3aa: ASRLAGELF
abundance: .; d_gene: .; v_gene: TRBV29-1; j_gene: TRBJ2-3; CDR3aa: SVDETSRGTDTQY
abundance: many; d_gene: .; v_gene: TRBV7-2; j_gene: TRBJ1-1; CDR3aa: ASSLAAKLNTEAF
abundance: .; d_gene: .; v_gene: TRBV7-3; j_gene: TRBJ2-2; CDR3aa: ASSLTRAGSNTGELF
abundance: once; d_gene: .; v_gene: TRBV4-1; j_gene: TRBJ2-7; CDR3aa: ASSQSAGGLEQY
abundance: few; d_gene: .; v_gene: TRBV11-2; j_gene: TRBJ2-1; CDR3aa: ASSTGSAGREF
abundance: .; d_gene: TRBD2; v_gene: TRBV7-9; j_gene: TRBJ2-2; CDR3aa: ATNTIAGNTGELF
abundance: many; d_gene: .; v_gene: TRBV7-6; j_gene: TRBJ2-5; CDR3aa: ASSFNQYQETQY
abundance: many; d_gene: TRBD1; v_gene: TRBV5-1; j_gene: TRBJ2-1; CDR3aa: ASIERTGGPHNEQF
abundance: .; d_gene: .; v_gene: TRBV7-9; j_gene: TRBJ2-3; CDR3aa: ASSSPTGSDTQY
abundance: few; d_gene: TRBD1; v_gene: TRBV7-9; j_gene: TRBJ2-5; CDR3aa: ASSLAITGQGQETQY
abundance: .; d_gene: TRBD1; v_gene: TRBV3-1; j_gene: TRBJ1-6; CDR3aa: ASSQGAGYNSPLH
abundance: few; d_gene: TRBD2; v_gene: TRBV5-6; j_gene: TRBJ2-5; CDR3aa: ASSFRTSGSETQY
abundance: .; d_gene: .; v_gene: TRBV20-1; j_gene: TRBJ2-1; CDR3aa: SARPPYWQSSYNEQF
abundance: few; d_gene: TRBD1; v_gene: TRBV20-1; j_gene: TRBJ2-7; CDR3aa: SASLRDRLSYEQY
abundance: .; d_gene: .; v_gene: TRBV7-9; j_gene: TRBJ2-7; CDR3aa: ASWGLSSYEQY
abundance: many; d_gene: TRBD1; v_gene: TRBV28; j_gene: TRBJ1-4; CDR3aa: AISTGANEKLF
abundance: many; d_gene: .; v_gene: TRBV5-1; j_gene: TRBJ1-1; CDR3aa: ASSLVPGLNTEAF
abundance: many; d_gene: TRBD1; v_gene: TRBV5-1; j_gene: TRBJ1-4; CDR3aa: ASSAKAGGTNEKLF
abundance: many; d_gene: TRBD2; v_gene: TRBV5-1; j_gene: TRBJ2-3; CDR3aa: ASSLGLAGSTDTQY
abundance: .; d_gene: .; v_gene: TRBV10-3; j_gene: TRBJ2-1; CDR3aa: AISDYGSRSYNEQF
abundance: few; d_gene: .; v_gene: TRBV14; j_gene: TRBJ2-3; CDR3aa: ASSQDYTDTQY